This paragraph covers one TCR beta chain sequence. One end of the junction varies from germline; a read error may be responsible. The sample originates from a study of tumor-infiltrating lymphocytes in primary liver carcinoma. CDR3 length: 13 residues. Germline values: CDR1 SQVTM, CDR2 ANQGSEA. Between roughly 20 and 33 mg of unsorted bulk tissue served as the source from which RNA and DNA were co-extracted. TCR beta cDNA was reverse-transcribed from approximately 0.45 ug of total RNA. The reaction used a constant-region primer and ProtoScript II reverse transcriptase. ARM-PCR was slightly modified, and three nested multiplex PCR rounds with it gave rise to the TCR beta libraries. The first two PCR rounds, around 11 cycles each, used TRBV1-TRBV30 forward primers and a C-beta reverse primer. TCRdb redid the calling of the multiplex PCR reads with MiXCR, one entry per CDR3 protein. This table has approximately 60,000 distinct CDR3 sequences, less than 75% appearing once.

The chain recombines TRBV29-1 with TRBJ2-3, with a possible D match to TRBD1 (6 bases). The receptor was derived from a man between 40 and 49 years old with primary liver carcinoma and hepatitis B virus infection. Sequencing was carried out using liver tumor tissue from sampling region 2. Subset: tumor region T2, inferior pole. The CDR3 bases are TGCATCGTTGTGGTGGGACAACGAGATACGCAGTATTTT. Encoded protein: CIVVVGQRDTQYF.